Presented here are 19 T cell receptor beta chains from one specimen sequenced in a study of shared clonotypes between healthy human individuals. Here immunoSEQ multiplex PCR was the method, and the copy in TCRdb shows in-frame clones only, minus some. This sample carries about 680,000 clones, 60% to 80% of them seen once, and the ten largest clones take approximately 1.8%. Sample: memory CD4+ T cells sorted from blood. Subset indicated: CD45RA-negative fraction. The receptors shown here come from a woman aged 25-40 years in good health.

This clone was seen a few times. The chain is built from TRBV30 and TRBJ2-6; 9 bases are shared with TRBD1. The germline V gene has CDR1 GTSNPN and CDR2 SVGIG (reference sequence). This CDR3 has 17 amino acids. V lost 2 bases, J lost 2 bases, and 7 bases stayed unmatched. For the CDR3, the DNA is TGTGCCTGGAGTCGGGACAGGGTCCCAACTGGGGCCAACGTCCTGACTTTC. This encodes CAWSRDRVPTGANVLTF.

CDR3 protein: CASSSTTGTGNTIYF. CDR3 bases: TGTGCCAGCAGCTCCACCACAGGGACTGGAAACACCATATATTTT. This chain links TRBV7-9 with TRBJ1-3; possible D gene TRBD1, 6 bases. V lost 4 bases to trimming and J lost 2 bases, with 12 bases between them. The CDR3 runs 15 residues. Germline V gives CDR1 SEHNR, CDR2 FQNEAQ (reference sequence).

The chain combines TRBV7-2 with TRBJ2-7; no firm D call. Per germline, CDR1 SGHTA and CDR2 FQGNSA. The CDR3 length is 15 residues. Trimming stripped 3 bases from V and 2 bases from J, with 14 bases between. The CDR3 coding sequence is TGTGCCAGCAGCTTCCAGTCCGCGGTAACCTACGAGCAGTACTTC. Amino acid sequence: CASSFQSAVTYEQYF.

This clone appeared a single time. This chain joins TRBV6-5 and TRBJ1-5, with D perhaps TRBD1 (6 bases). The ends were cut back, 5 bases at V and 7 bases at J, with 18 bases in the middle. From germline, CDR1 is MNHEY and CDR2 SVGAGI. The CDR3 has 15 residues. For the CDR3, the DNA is TGTGCCAGCAGTCGCCTCAGGGGTCAGGGCCAGCCCCAGCATTTT. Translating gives CASSRLRGQGQPQHF.

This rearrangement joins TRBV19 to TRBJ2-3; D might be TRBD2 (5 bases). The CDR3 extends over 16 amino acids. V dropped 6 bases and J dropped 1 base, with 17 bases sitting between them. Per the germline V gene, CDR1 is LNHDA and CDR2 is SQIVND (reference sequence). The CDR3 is CASRSTPSGRTDTQYF. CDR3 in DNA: TGTGCCAGTAGATCGACCCCCAGCGGTCGCACAGATACGCAGTATTTT.

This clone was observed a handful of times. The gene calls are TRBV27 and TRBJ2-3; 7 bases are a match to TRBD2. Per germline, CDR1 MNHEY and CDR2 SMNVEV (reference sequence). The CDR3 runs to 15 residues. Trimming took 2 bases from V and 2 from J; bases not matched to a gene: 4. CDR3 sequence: CASSLGGRFTDTQYF. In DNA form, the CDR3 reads TGTGCCAGCAGTTTAGGCGGGAGATTCACAGATACGCAGTATTTT.

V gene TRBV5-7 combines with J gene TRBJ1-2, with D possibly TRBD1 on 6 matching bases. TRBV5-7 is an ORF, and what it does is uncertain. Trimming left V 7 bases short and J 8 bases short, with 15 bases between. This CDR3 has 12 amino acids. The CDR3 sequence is CASRKGELGYTF. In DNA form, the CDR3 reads TGTGCCAGCCGCAAGGGGGAGCTCGGCTACACCTTC.

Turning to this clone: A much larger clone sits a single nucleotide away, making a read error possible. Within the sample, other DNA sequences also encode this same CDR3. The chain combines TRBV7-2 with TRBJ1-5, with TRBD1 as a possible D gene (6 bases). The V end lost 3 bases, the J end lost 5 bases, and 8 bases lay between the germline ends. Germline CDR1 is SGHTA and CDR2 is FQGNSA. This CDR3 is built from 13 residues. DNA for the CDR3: TGTGCCAGCAGCTTTGCAGGGGATCAGCCCCAGCATTTT. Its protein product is CASSFAGDQPQHF.

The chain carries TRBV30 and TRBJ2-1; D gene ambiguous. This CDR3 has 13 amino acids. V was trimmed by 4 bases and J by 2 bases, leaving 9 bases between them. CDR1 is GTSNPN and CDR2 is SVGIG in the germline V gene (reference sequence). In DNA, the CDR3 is TGTGCCTGGACAGGTTTCACCTACAATGAGCAGTTCTTC. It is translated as CAWTGFTYNEQFF.

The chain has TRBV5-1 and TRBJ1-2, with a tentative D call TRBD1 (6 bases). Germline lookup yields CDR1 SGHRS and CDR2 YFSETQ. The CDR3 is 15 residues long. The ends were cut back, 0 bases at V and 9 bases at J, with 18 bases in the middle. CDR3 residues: CASSLEGVPPLSYTF. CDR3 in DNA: TGCGCCAGCAGCTTGGAGGGGGTGCCCCCCTTGAGCTACACCTTC. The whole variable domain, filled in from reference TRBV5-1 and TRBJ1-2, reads KAGVTQTPRYLIKTRGQQVTLSCSPISGHRSVSWYQQTPGQGLQFLFEYFSETQRNKGNFPGRFSGRQFSNSRSEMNVSTLELGDSALYLCASSLEGVPPLSYTFGSGTRLTVV.

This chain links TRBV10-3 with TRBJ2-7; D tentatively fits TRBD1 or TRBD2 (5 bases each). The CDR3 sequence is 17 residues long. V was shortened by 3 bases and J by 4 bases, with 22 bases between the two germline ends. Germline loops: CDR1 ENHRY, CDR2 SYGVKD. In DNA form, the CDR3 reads TGTGCCATCAGTGACCCCTGGTTGGGGGAGACTCAATACGAGCAGTACTTC. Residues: CAISDPWLGETQYEQYF.

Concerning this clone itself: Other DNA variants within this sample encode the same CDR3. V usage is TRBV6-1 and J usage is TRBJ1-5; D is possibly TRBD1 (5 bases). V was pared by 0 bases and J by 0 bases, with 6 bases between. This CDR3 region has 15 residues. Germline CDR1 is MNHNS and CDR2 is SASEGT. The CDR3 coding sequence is TGTGCCAGCAGTGAAGCGACAGTTAGCAATCAGCCCCAGCATTTT. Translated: CASSEATVSNQPQHF.

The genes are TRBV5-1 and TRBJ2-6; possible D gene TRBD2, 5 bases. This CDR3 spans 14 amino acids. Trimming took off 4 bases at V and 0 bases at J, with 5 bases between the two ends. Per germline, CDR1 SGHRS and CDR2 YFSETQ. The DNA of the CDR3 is TGCGCCAGCAGCGAGGGCTCTGGGGCCAACGTCCTGACTTTC. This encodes CASSEGSGANVLTF. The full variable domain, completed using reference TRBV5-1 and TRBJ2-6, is KAGVTQTPRYLIKTRGQQVTLSCSPISGHRSVSWYQQTPGQGLQFLFEYFSETQRNKGNFPGRFSGRQFSNSRSEMNVSTLELGDSALYLCASSEGSGANVLTFGAGSRLTVL.

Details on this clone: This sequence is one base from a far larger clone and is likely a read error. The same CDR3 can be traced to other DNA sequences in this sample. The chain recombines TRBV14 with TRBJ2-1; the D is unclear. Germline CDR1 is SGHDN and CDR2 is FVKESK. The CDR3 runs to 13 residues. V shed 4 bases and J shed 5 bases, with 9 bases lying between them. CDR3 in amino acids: CASSLRTDNEQFF. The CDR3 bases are TGTGCCAGCAGCCTCCGAACAGACAATGAGCAGTTCTTC.

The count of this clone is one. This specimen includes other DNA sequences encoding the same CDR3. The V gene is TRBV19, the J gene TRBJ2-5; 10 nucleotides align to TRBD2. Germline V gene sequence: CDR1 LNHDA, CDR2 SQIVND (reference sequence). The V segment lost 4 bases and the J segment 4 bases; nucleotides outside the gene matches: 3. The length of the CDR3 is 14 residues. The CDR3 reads CASSTLAGGETQYF. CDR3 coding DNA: TGTGCCAGTAGTACTTTAGCGGGAGGAGAGACCCAGTACTTC.

This CDR3 is CASSLIGITDTQYF. In DNA, the CDR3 is TGCGCCAGCAGCTTGATCGGTATTACAGATACGCAGTATTTT. This chain links TRBV5-1 with TRBJ2-3; D is unresolved. V was pared by 1 base and J by 3 bases, with 9 bases between. Per the germline V gene, CDR1 is SGHRS and CDR2 is YFSETQ. The CDR3 totals 14 residues.

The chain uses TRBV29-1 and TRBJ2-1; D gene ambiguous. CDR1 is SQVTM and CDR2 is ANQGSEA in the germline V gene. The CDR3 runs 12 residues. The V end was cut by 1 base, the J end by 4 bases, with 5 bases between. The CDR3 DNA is TGCAGCGTTGAAGTGGGGTACAATGAGCAGTTCTTC. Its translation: CSVEVGYNEQFF.

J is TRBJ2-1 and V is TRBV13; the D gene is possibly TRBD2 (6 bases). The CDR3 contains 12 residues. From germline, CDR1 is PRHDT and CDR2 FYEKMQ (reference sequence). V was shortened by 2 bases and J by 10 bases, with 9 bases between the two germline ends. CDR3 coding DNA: TGTGCCAGCAGCTTACGTCTAGCGGAGCAGTTCTTC. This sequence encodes CASSLRLAEQFF.

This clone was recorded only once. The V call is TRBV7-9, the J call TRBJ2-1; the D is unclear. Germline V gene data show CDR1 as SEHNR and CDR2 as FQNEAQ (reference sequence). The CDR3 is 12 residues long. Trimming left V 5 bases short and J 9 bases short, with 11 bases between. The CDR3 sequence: CASSQARSEQFF. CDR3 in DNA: TGTGCCAGCAGCCAGGCCCGCAGTGAGCAGTTCTTC.